The entry below describes one TCR beta chain. Its specificity is not known. The source of the sample is a study of cytomegalovirus exposure and HLA in healthy donors. Study-wide findings and caveats: Later analysis reportedly placed an Asian-associated ancestry cluster below the approximately 700-donor mean in N-insertions. The listing of about 150 TCR beta chains classed them as cytomegalovirus-associated.

It was with 60 Vbeta and 13 Jbeta primers that the PCR ran. Profiled with immunoSEQ multiplex PCR; TCRdb holds only in-frame clones, not every one. This repertoire shows 50,000 to 65,000 clones, more than 70% found once; its top ten account for approximately 2.8%. The material sequenced was PBMCs. The TCR comes from a woman aged 18-30 years in good health and CMV-seronegative.

CDR3 bases: TGTGCCATCAGTGAACCATGGACTAGCGGGGGACATAACACCGGGGAGCTGTTTTTT. Amino acid sequence: CAISEPWTSGGHNTGELFF. The chain has TRBV10-3 and TRBJ2-2; 13 bases line up with TRBD2. J was trimmed by 2 bases and V by 3 bases; bases with no gene match: 9. CDR3 length equals 19 residues. CDR1 is ENHRY and CDR2 is SYGVKD in the germline V gene.